Listed here are 2 T cell receptor beta chains from one sample, sequenced in a study of blood T cell repertoires in COVID-19. Data came from immunoSEQ multiplex PCR; TCRdb stores just in-frame clones and leaves some out. The data contain approximately 20,000 clones, more than 80% of them singletons. Sequenced: peripheral blood. These receptors were collected from a woman aged 45-59 years with active COVID-19.

The chain links TRBV4-1 to TRBJ2-6, with 9 bases aligning to TRBD1. CDR1 and CDR2 from the germline V gene are MGHRA and YSYEKL. The CDR3 is 19 residues long. The V gene end was trimmed by 4 bases and the J gene end by 1 base; junction bases not matched to a gene: 11. The CDR3 region is CASSPSLVGTGSGANVLTF. The DNA for the CDR3 is TGCGCCAGCAGCCCCTCATTGGTGGGGACAGGGTCTGGGGCCAACGTCCTGACTTTC.

This clone has a single count. The rearrangement uses TRBV12-5 and TRBJ2-1, with 14 nucleotides matching TRBD2. V shed 6 bases and J 3 bases; nucleotides not matched to a gene: 7. The CDR3 is 17 amino acids. Per the germline V gene, CDR1 is LGHNT and CDR2 is FRNRAP. The CDR3 DNA is TGTGCTAGTGGCCCAGGGACTAGCGGGAGCCTCTACAATGAGCAGTTCTTC. It is translated as CASGPGTSGSLYNEQFF.